The 2 T cell receptor beta chains in this list originate from one sample, sequenced in a study of beta chain features in type 1 diabetes. Study outcomes and limitations: All four CD4+ subsets from Type 1 diabetes patients carried moderately but significantly shorter TCRB CDR3s.

These TCRs are of unknown antigen specificity. All of the isolated RNA was reverse transcribed, so expressed TCRB transcripts were sequenced. Sequenced by immunoSEQ multiplex PCR; TCRdb stores in-frame clones only, minus some. This sample has over 600,000 clones, with roughly 12% found just once. The sequencing input was naive CD4+ T cells from blood. Receptors originate from a man under 40 with type 1 diabetes.

The CDR3, as DNA: TGTGCCAGCAGCCCGACAGGGGCCACTGAAGCTTTCTTT. Protein sequence: CASSPTGATEAFF. This rearrangement joins TRBV6-5 to TRBJ1-1; 8 bases match TRBD1. The germline CDR1 and CDR2 sequences are MNHEY and SVGAGI. Trimming at V came to 6 bases and at J to 4 bases, leaving 4 bases not matched to a gene. The CDR3 loop spans 13 amino acids.

The chain is built from TRBV4-3 and TRBJ2-7, with D possibly TRBD1 on 6 matching bases. Germline assignment: CDR1 LGHNA and CDR2 YSLEER. The CDR3 is 14 amino acids. V lost 1 base to trimming and J lost 2 bases, with 9 bases between them. The CDR3 region is CASSQGNRAYEQYF. The CDR3 DNA reads TGCGCCAGCAGCCAAGGGAACAGGGCCTACGAGCAGTACTTC.